One and the same sample provided the 13 T cell receptor beta chains below, sequenced in a study of identical twins (dated by TCRdb to the mid-2010s). Libraries were prepared through 5' RACE. Sequenced using an Illumina HiSeq 2000. TCRdb applied fastp at Q25 and MiXCR to the public reads, then kept only in-frame beta chains. Every entry covers one CDR3 protein and lists the most common genes and DNA from its rows. The sample includes about 690,000 distinct CDR3 sequences, with approximately 6.1% observed a single time. Jointly, the top ten make up 1.5% to 2% of the sample. The sequenced material came from naive T cells sorted from blood. The sample's cell subset or site label, decoded: cells isolated with a human naive T-cell isolation kit. The origin of the receptors is a man between 18 and 35 years old in good health.

This clonotype was seen many times. The genes are TRBV21-1 and TRBJ2-7; the D call in the table, TRBD1, was not verified against the DNA. TRBV21-1 is a recognized pseudogene. The CDR3 has 12 amino acids. CDR3 bases: TGTGCCAGCAGCATAGGACAGGGCGAGCAGTACTTC. Translated: CASSIGQGEQYF.

This clonotype showed up many times. This rearrangement joins TRBV2 to TRBJ2-3, with D possibly TRBD1 on 6 matching bases. With 1 base removed from V and 6 bases from J, the gap between germline ends came to 14 bases. Germline V CDR1 and CDR2: SNHLY, FYNNEI. CDR3 length equals 15 residues. CDR3 nucleotide sequence: TGTGCCAGCAGTGAAGGAGGGCAGGGGACGGATACGCAGTATTTT. Translating it yields CASSEGGQGTDTQYF.

This clonotype showed up many times. The J gene is TRBJ2-3, the V gene TRBV20-1, with 9 positions matching TRBD2. In germline, CDR1 is DFQATT, CDR2 SNEGSKA (reference sequence). The CDR3 runs 13 residues. V shed 1 base and J 6 bases; nucleotides not matched to a gene: 2. CDR3 sequence reads: CSARVLAGDTQYF. CDR3 sequence (DNA): TGCAGTGCTAGAGTCCTAGCGGGGGATACGCAGTATTTT.

As to this clonotype: Possible read error: a much larger clone is one base away. Here the CDR3 omits its conserved ending phenylalanine or tryptophan, so a read error is the likely source. The J gene is TRBJ1-5, the V gene TRBV6-2 or TRBV6-3; no clear D gene. Per the germline V gene, CDR1 is MNHEY and CDR2 is SVGEGT. The V end lost 0 bases, the J end lost 6 bases, and 15 bases lay between the germline ends. The CDR3 length is 16 residues. The CDR3 reads CASSYSTGGRAQPQHV. The CDR3 bases are TGTGCCAGCAGTTACTCGACTGGTGGACGAGCTCAGCCCCAGCATGTT.

This clonotype came up many times. The chain combines TRBV12-3 or TRBV12-4 with TRBJ2-1; D remains ambiguous. Trimming removed 5 bases from V and 10 bases from J, with 9 bases in between. CDR3 length: 11 amino acids. The CDR3 DNA follows: TGTGCCAGCAGTCCGGCGCGGGAGCAGTTCTTC. It specifies CASSPAREQFF.

There are many counts of this clonotype. This chain connects TRBV20-1 to TRBJ1-1; D is possibly TRBD1 (5 bases). Germline CDR1 is DFQATT and CDR2 is SNEGSKA (reference sequence). This CDR3 is 11 amino acids long. CDR3 sequence (DNA): TGCAGCGCCAGGGACCCCACTGAAGCTTTCTTT. It specifies CSARDPTEAFF.

This clonotype was recorded many times. The genes are TRBV28 and TRBJ2-5; D perhaps matches TRBD1 (5 bases). The CDR3 covers 14 residues. V was clipped by 1 base and J by 2 bases, with 8 bases between them. Germline V gene sequence: CDR1 MDHEN, CDR2 SYDVKM. Written as DNA, the CDR3 is TGTGCCAGCAGTTTATCGACAGCACAAGAGACCCAGTACTTC. Translation: CASSLSTAQETQYF.

The chain joins TRBV4-1 to TRBJ1-5; unclear D gene. This CDR3 comprises 17 residues. The V gene lost 1 base and the J gene lost 6 bases, with 19 bases spanning the gap. Germline loops: CDR1 MGHRA, CDR2 YSYEKL. The CDR3: CASSQVAVGSLPQPQHF. The DNA for the CDR3 is TGCGCCAGCAGCCAAGTGGCGGTGGGGTCGCTTCCTCAGCCCCAGCATTTT.

Only a few counts were recorded for this clonotype. This rearrangement joins TRBV5-1 to TRBJ2-6; no clear D gene. The CDR3 extends over 20 amino acids. Looked up from germline, CDR1 is SGHRS and CDR2 is YFSETQ. V was cut by 4 bases and J by 0 bases, with 23 bases left in between. CDR3 in DNA: TGCGCCAGCAGCCTACCTAACAAGACCGAAGAATCCTCTGGGGCCAACGTCCTGACTTTC. This gives the protein CASSLPNKTEESSGANVLTF.

This clonotype was recorded at least ten times. The V and J genes are TRBV4-1 and TRBJ1-2; D gene ambiguous. V lost 5 bases, J lost 8 bases, and 15 bases lay in between. CDR1 is MGHRA, CDR2 YSYEKL, per germline. This CDR3 has 13 amino acids. In DNA form, the CDR3 reads TGCGCCAGCAGCTTTGGTGGGCGCGAAGGCTACACCTTC. Translating gives CASSFGGREGYTF.

This clonotype was counted only a few times. The gene calls are TRBV12-3 or TRBV12-4 and TRBJ2-3; D gene uncertain. The ends were cut back, 2 bases at V and 8 bases at J, with 8 bases in the middle. This CDR3 has 12 residues. The CDR3: CASSLTRGTQYF. CDR3 bases: TGTGCCAGCAGTTTAACTCGCGGTACGCAGTATTTT.

This clonotype was detected many times. The chain recombines TRBV5-1 with TRBJ2-7; 8 nucleotides match TRBD1. CDR3 length: 17 residues. The J segment lost 1 base and the V segment lost 0 bases, leaving 9 bases of the junction unmatched. CDR1 SGHRS and CDR2 YFSETQ come from the germline V gene. CDR3 sequence reads: CASSLAETGEPSYEQYF. CDR3 coding DNA: TGCGCCAGCAGCTTGGCAGAGACAGGGGAGCCATCCTACGAGCAGTACTTC. Filled out from reference TRBV5-1 and TRBJ2-7, the complete variable domain reads KAGVTQTPRYLIKTRGQQVTLSCSPISGHRSVSWYQQTPGQGLQFLFEYFSETQRNKGNFPGRFSGRQFSNSRSEMNVSTLELGDSALYLCASSLAETGEPSYEQYFGPGTRLTVT.

This clonotype was recorded at least ten times. This chain connects TRBV6-5 to TRBJ2-2; the match to TRBD2 covers 9 bases. Germline V gene lookup returns CDR1 MNHEY and CDR2 SVGAGI. The CDR3 spans 18 residues. V shed 2 bases and J 0 bases; nucleotides not matched to a gene: 7. CDR3 in DNA: TGTGCCAGCAGTTACGCTGGTCCTAGCGGGGCGAACACCGGGGAGCTGTTTTTT. This sequence encodes CASSYAGPSGANTGELFF.